The clone carrying this T cell receptor (beta chain) occurred a few times. The antigen remains unidentified. The length of the CDR3 is 15 residues. CDR1 and CDR2 from the germline V gene are LGHDT and YNNKEL (reference sequence). V was trimmed by 5 bases and J by 1 base, leaving 14 bases between them. This specimen belongs to a study of spatial heterogeneity in lung cancer. Background on the study: Each distinct TCR and UMI combination averaged more than ten appearances in raw reads.

Every molecule of TCR cDNA had its own unique molecular identifier. TCRdb re-analysed the 5' RACE reads in MiXCR, keeping a single row per CDR3 protein. The sample holds approximately 40,000 distinct CDR3 sequences, 6% to 8% seen once. Overall study results and limits: Follow-up blood showed ubiquitous expanded tumor TCRs less than blood at resection did.

Regarding time point: sample taken at primary tumor resection. Researchers sequenced whole RNA taken from tumor, nontumor lung or frozen PBMC without sorting. This TCR was recovered from a male donor with early-stage non-small cell lung cancer. This chain connects TRBV3-1 to TRBJ1-1; D may be TRBD1 (6 bases). The material was PBMCs, obtained at surgery. This CDR3 reads CASSSRGGGNTEAFF. Here the CDR3 DNA reads TGTGCCAGCAGCTCGCGGGGGGGCGGGAACACTGAAGCTTTCTTT.